The 6 T cell receptor beta chains in this list originate from one sample, sequenced in a study of T-cell reconstitution after alpha-beta-depleted transplantation in children. This sample's TCRbeta library carried unique molecular identifier barcodes. TCRdb fed the PCR reads into MiXCR, producing one record per CDR3 protein. The table lists tens of thousands of distinct CDR3 sequences, about 18% of them singletons, with over 30% in the top ten. Sequenced material: PBMCs, mostly from graft donor cells, taken 60 days after TCRalphabeta/CD19-depleted stem cell transplant. The source is a male patient between 2 and 15 years old who had a stem cell transplant for acute lymphoblastic leukemia, so the T cells may come from the graft donor.

Ten or more counts support this clonotype. The chain combines TRBV3-1 with TRBJ2-1; 7 bases are shared with TRBD2. The CDR3 has 15 amino acids. After removal of 0 bases from V and 8 bases from J, the junction contained 7 bases not matched to a gene. CDR1 and CDR2 (germline): LGHDT, YNNKEL (reference sequence). CDR3 protein: CASSQETGGWDEQFF. CDR3 DNA: TGTGCCAGCAGCCAAGAAACGGGAGGATGGGATGAGCAGTTCTTC.

The rearrangement joins TRBV12-3 or TRBV12-4 to TRBJ1-3, with D unresolved. Trimming took off 7 bases at V and 0 bases at J, with 13 bases between the two ends. The CDR3 contains 15 residues. The CDR3 sequence is CASIGRHFSGNTIYF. The CDR3 region has the DNA TGTGCCAGCATCGGTCGGCACTTCTCTGGAAACACCATATATTTT.

This clonotype was counted at least ten times. One end of the junction does not line up with germline, which may come from a read error. This chain uses TRBV7-7 with TRBJ2-3; TRBD2 aligns across 15 bases. The CDR3 is 15 amino acids. Per germline, CDR1 SSHAT and CDR2 FNYEAQ (reference sequence). The CDR3 DNA follows: TGTGCTAGCAGCCAGGGACTAGCGGGGGGCGATACGCAGTATTTT. Amino acid sequence: CASSQGLAGGDTQYF.

This clonotype occurred a few times. The CDR3 sequence is CASSLPEGLGNSPLHF. CDR3 DNA sequence: TGTGCCAGCAGCCTCCCCGAGGGGCTGGGAAATTCACCCCTCCACTTT. This sequence joins TRBV7-2 and TRBJ1-6; the D gene is possibly TRBD1 (5 bases). Looked up from germline, CDR1 is SGHTA and CDR2 is FQGNSA. The germline V and J ends were trimmed by 5 bases and 7 bases, with 18 bases remaining between them. This CDR3 contains 16 residues.

There are many counts of this clonotype. The J gene is TRBJ2-1, the V gene TRBV6-2 or TRBV6-3; D is perhaps TRBD2 (6 bases). Trimming left V 2 bases short and J 4 bases short, with 15 bases between. The CDR3 covers 16 residues. CDR1 and CDR2 from the germline V gene are MNHEY and SVGEGT. CDR3 amino acids: CASSYSAVAAYNEQFF. DNA for the CDR3: TGTGCCAGCAGTTACAGTGCGGTAGCGGCGTACAATGAGCAGTTCTTC.

This clonotype was counted ten times or more. V gene TRBV28 combines with J gene TRBJ2-3; TRBD2 might be the D (5 bases). This CDR3 contains 18 residues. Germline V CDR1 and CDR2: MDHEN, SYDVKM. V was clipped by 2 bases and J by 1 base, with 19 bases between them. The CDR3 coding sequence is TGTGCCAGCAGTTTAAGCCCACCGGGCCTCGGGGGCACAGATACGCAGTATTTT. As protein: CASSLSPPGLGGTDTQYF.